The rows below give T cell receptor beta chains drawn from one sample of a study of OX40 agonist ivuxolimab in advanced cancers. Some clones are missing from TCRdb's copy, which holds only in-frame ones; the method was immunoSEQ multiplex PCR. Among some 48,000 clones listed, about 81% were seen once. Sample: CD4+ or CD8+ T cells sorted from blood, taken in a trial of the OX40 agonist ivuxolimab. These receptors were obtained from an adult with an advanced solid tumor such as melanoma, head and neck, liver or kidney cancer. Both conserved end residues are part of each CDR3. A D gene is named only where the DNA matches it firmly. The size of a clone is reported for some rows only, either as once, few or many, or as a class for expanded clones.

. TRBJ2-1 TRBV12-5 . CASALFRSYNEQFF TGTGCTAGTGCCCTATTTCGCTCCTACAATGAGCAGTTCTTC
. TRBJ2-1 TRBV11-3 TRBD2 CASSPGTSGYREQFF TGTGCCAGCAGCCCCGGGACTAGCGGGTATCGTGAGCAGTTCTTC
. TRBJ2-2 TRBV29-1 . CSATGSRNTGELFF TGCAGCGCAACAGGTAGTCGGAACACCGGGGAGCTGTTTTTT
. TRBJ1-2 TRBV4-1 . CASSQPRQNYGYTF TGCGCCAGCAGCCAACCTAGACAGAACTATGGCTACACCTTC
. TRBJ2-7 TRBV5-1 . CASSFGANLNEQYF TGCGCCAGCAGCTTTGGCGCTAACCTGAACGAGCAGTACTTC
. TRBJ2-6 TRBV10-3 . CAIRITSGTGANVLTF TGTGCCATCCGGATTACGTCGGGAACTGGGGCCAACGTCCTGACTTTC
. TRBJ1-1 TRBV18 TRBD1 CASSPGQHMNTEAFF TGTGCCAGCTCACCGGGACAGCATATGAACACTGAAGCTTTCTTT
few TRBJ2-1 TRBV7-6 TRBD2 CASSPLSGRATNEQFF TGTGCCAGCAGCCCCCTTAGCGGGAGGGCCACAAATGAGCAGTTCTTC
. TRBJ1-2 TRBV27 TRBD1 CASSPRDRVRGYGYTF TGTGCCAGCAGCCCTAGAGACAGGGTGAGGGGCTATGGCTACACCTTC
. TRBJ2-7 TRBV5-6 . CASSLGGGQLYEQYF TGTGCCAGCAGCCTGGGAGGCGGACAGCTCTACGAGCAGTACTTC
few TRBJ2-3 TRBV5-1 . CASSSGTSTDTQYF TGCGCCAGCAGTTCCGGGACTTCAACAGATACGCAGTATTTT
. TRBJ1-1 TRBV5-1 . CASSPFLGEEAFF TGCGCCAGCAGCCCTTTTCTGGGGGAGGAAGCTTTCTTT
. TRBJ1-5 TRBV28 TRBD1 CASSAYRGLSNQPQHF TGTGCCAGCAGTGCTTACAGGGGACTAAGCAATCAGCCCCAGCATTTT
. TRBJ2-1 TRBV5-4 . CASSPQGSYNEQFF TGTGCCAGCAGCCCTCAGGGTTCGTACAATGAGCAGTTCTTC
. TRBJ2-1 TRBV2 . CASSDRTAVNEQFF TGTGCCAGCAGTGATCGGACAGCGGTTAATGAGCAGTTCTTC
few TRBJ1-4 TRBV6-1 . CASSAPVGGYEKLFF TGTGCCAGCAGTGCCCCGGTTGGAGGTTATGAAAAACTGTTTTTT
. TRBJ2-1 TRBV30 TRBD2 CAWKAGTYNEQFF TGTGCCTGGAAAGCGGGAACCTACAATGAGCAGTTCTTC
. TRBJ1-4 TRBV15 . CATSSSLQVQNEKLFF TGTGCCACCAGCAGCAGCTTACAGGTCCAGAATGAAAAACTGTTTTTT
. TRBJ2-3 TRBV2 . CASTLRVAANTDTQYF TGTGCCAGCACCCTAAGGGTGGCAGCCAACACAGATACGCAGTATTTT
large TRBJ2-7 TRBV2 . CASKTDYEQYF TGTGCCAGCAAAACAGACTACGAGCAGTACTTC
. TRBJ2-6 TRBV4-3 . CASSPSAGNSGANVLTF TGCGCCAGCAGCCCCTCAGCCGGGAACTCTGGGGCCAACGTCCTGACTTTC
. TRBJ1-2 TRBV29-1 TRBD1 CSVGQGGGYGYTF TGCAGCGTTGGACAGGGAGGTGGCTATGGCTACACCTTC